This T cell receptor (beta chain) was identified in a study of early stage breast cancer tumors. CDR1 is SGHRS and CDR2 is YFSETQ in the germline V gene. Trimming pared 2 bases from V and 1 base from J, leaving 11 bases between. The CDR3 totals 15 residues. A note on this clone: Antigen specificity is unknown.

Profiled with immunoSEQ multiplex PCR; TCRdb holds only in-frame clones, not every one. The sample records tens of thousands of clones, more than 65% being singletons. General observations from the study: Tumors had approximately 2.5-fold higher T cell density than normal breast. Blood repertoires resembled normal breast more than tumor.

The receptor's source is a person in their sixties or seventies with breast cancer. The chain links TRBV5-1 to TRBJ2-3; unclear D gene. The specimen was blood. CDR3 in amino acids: CASSFGRYRTDTQYF. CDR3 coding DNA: TGCGCCAGCAGCTTCGGCAGGTACCGCACAGATACGCAGTATTTT.